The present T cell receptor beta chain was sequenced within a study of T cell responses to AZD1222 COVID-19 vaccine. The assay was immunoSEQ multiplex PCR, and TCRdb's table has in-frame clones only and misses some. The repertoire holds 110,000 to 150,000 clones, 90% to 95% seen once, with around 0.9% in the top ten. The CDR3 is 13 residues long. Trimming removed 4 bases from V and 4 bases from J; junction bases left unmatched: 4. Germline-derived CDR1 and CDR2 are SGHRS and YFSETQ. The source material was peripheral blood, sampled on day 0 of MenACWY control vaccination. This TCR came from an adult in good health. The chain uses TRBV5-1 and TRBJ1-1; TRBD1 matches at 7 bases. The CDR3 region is CASSVGQATEAFF. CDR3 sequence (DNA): TGCGCCAGCAGCGTAGGACAGGCCACTGAAGCTTTCTTT.